A selection of T cell receptor beta chains follows, all from one sample in a study of early T cells in non-severe SARS-CoV-2 infection. MiXCR, run by TCRdb on the 5' RACE reads, gives a single entry per CDR3 protein. Counted here are some 80,000 distinct CDR3 sequences, less than 15% occurring once; the ten biggest clones make up more than 3%. The sequenced sample consisted of whole blood. The origin of the receptors is an adult who was a healthcare worker with PCR-confirmed SARS-CoV-2 infection or an uninfected control (not recorded which). Each CDR3 is given with its conserved first and last residue. The D gene is left open where the match is weak. Size tells how often a clone was seen (once, few, many) or the class of an expanded clone, and some rows leave it out.

TRBV2	.	TRBJ2-2	TRBD2	TGTGCCAGCAGTCCTTCCCGGCGGGAGGGCCTAACCGGGGAGCTGTTTTTT	CASSPSRREGLTGELFF
TRBV7-2	many	TRBJ2-3	TRBD2	TGTGCCAGCAGCTCATCCCTCGCAAGCGGGAGTTCCACAGATACGCAGTATTTT	CASSSSLASGSSTDTQYF
TRBV7-2	few	TRBJ2-5	.	TGTGCCAGCAGCTTAGACAGGGCCGGGATGACCCAGTACTTC	CASSLDRAGMTQYF
TRBV6-1	.	TRBJ2-1	TRBD1	TGTGCCAGCAGTCCAGGACAGGGGGCGAGAGAGCAGTTCTTC	CASSPGQGAREQFF
TRBV20-1	many	TRBJ2-7	TRBD1	TGCAGTGCTAGGCCGACAGGGCAATCCTACGAGCAGTACTTC	CSARPTGQSYEQYF
TRBV27	many	TRBJ2-1	TRBD2	TGTGCCAGCAGTGGGGGGACTAGCCCTGGCCGGAATGAGCAGTTCTTC	CASSGGTSPGRNEQFF
TRBV7-9	many	TRBJ1-5	.	TGTGCCAGCAGCTTGGGAGGGGAACAGCCCCAGCATTTT	CASSLGGEQPQHF
TRBV6-6	.	TRBJ2-3	.	TGTGCCAGCAGTTACACCCGGGACTCGGGGACAGATACGCAGTATTTT	CASSYTRDSGTDTQYF
TRBV27	many	TRBJ2-7	TRBD1	TGTGCCAGCACCGGACAGGGGACCTACGAGCAGTACTTC	CASTGQGTYEQYF
TRBV6-2/TRBV6-3	many	TRBJ1-2	.	TGTGCCAGCAGTTACGGGTCAGTCCAAAAAGGCTACACCTTC	CASSYGSVQKGYTF
TRBV3-1	few	TRBJ2-7	TRBD2	TGTGCCAGCAGCCAAGAGACTAGCGGGAGAAACGAGCAGTACTTC	CASSQETSGRNEQYF
TRBV9	few	TRBJ2-7	TRBD1	TGTGCCAGCAGCGTGGGACAGGGGTACTACGAGCAGTACTTC	CASSVGQGYYEQYF
TRBV29-1	.	TRBJ2-1	TRBD1	TGCAGCGTTGGTGGCAGGGGGATTGAGCAGTTCTTC	CSVGGRGIEQFF
TRBV20-1	many	TRBJ2-2	TRBD2	TGCAGTGCCAGTAGCCCTAGCGGGGTCTCCAACACCGGGGAGCTGTTTTTT	CSASSPSGVSNTGELFF
TRBV28	few	TRBJ1-6	.	TGTGCCAGCAGCCCCCTAGGGGGTTCCTATAATTCACCCCTCCACTTT	CASSPLGGSYNSPLHF
TRBV7-2	few	TRBJ2-1	.	TGTGCCAGCAGCCCCCGGGGATCGCACAATGAGCAGTTCTTC	CASSPRGSHNEQFF
TRBV3-1	many	TRBJ1-1	.	TGTGCCAGCAGCCCTACTCCGGGAAGCACTGAAGCTTTCTTT	CASSPTPGSTEAFF
TRBV15	.	TRBJ1-2	.	TGTGCCACCAGCAGAGATACGGGTGGCTACACCTTC	CATSRDTGGYTF
TRBV7-2	.	TRBJ2-5	.	TGTGCCAGCAGCTCTCAGGGGACTACTCAAGAGACCCAGTACTTC	CASSSQGTTQETQYF
TRBV12-3/TRBV12-4	many	TRBJ2-3	.	TGTGCCAGCAGCCCGGGGGCCGGCACAGATACGCAGTATTTT	CASSPGAGTDTQYF
TRBV27	few	TRBJ2-1	.	TGTGCCAGCAGTTTCGGGGGTCCAAATGAGCAGTTCTTC	CASSFGGPNEQFF
TRBV28	few	TRBJ2-6	.	TGTGCCAGCAGTTTGGCCGGAAGCTCTGGGGCCAACGTCCTGACTTTC	CASSLAGSSGANVLTF
TRBV19	many	TRBJ2-7	TRBD1	TGTGCCAGTAGTGCCCGGGACAGGGGATCCTACGAGCAGTACTTC	CASSARDRGSYEQYF
TRBV28	.	TRBJ2-7	.	TGTGCCAGCACCCCCGGGGCGAGGTTCGAGCAGTACTTC	CASTPGARFEQYF
TRBV27	few	TRBJ2-5	TRBD2	TGTGCCAGCAGACAGAGCGGGAGAGGGGAGACCCAGTACTTC	CASRQSGRGETQYF
TRBV3-1	few	TRBJ2-6	.	TGTGCCAGCAGCCAGGGAACCCTGGTCCTGACTTTC	CASSQGTLVLTF